What follows are 24 T cell receptor beta chains derived from one specimen sequenced in a study of OX40 agonist ivuxolimab in advanced cancers. This table comes from immunoSEQ multiplex PCR, and its TCRdb copy is limited to in-frame clones, with some not included. The sample yields approximately 70,000 clones, around 84% seen once. Sequences were derived from CD4+ or CD8+ T cells sorted from blood, sampled in a trial of the OX40 agonist ivuxolimab. Receptor source: an adult with an advanced solid tumor such as melanoma, head and neck, liver or kidney cancer.

This chain joins TRBV6-5 and TRBJ2-1; 8 bases line up with TRBD1. Germline V gives CDR1 MNHEY, CDR2 SVGAGI. With 5 bases clipped from V and 1 base from J, the junction kept 4 bases outside the gene matches. This CDR3 has 15 residues. DNA for the CDR3: TGTGCCAGCAGTCGGACAGGGCCTTCCTACAATGAGCAGTTCTTC. Amino acids: CASSRTGPSYNEQFF.

The chain has TRBV5-6 and TRBJ1-5, with D possibly matching TRBD1 (5 bases). Germline CDR1 and CDR2: SGHDT and YYEEEE. V lost 2 bases and J 4 bases, leaving 10 bases between the germline ends. This CDR3 region has 14 residues. The CDR3 loop is CASSFLGPNQPQHF. The CDR3 DNA reads as TGTGCCAGCAGCTTTTTGGGACCAAATCAGCCCCAGCATTTT.

The rearrangement joins TRBV19 to TRBJ1-6; possibly TRBD1 for D (5 bases). V was clipped by 5 bases and J by 5 bases, with 7 bases between them. This CDR3 comprises 13 residues. Germline V gene lookup returns CDR1 LNHDA and CDR2 SQIVND (reference sequence). The CDR3 DNA follows: TGTGCCAGTAGTGCCAGGGATAATTCACCCCTCCACTTT. Protein product: CASSARDNSPLHF.

This clone came up once. This rearrangement joins TRBV6-5 to TRBJ2-5; 7 bases align to TRBD2. V shed 7 bases and J 4 bases; nucleotides not matched to a gene: 12. Germline loops: CDR1 MNHEY, CDR2 SVGAGI. This CDR3 is built from 15 residues. CDR3 amino acids: CASTTTGGSGETQYF. CDR3 bases: TGTGCCAGCACCACAACGGGGGGAAGCGGAGAGACCCAGTACTTC.

The chain joins TRBV28 to TRBJ1-5; the D is unclear. This CDR3 is 12 amino acids long. V lost 6 bases and J lost 7, with 10 bases in between. Germline V lookup: CDR1 MDHEN, CDR2 SYDVKM. DNA of the CDR3: TGTGCCAGCAGATATCCGGGGCAGCCCCAGCATTTT. Translated, it gives CASRYPGQPQHF. Together with reference TRBV28 and TRBJ1-5, the CDR3 gives the full variable domain: DVKVTQSSRYLVKRTGEKVFLECVQDMDHENMFWYRQDPGLGLRLIYFSYDVKMKEKGDIPEGYSVSREKKERFSLILESASTNQTSMYLCASRYPGQPQHFGDGTRLSIL.

The V and J genes are TRBV5-5 and TRBJ1-5; the D gene is possibly TRBD1 (6 bases). From germline, CDR1 is SGHKS and CDR2 YYEKEE (reference sequence). This CDR3 is 14 amino acids long. Trimming removed 0 bases from V and 5 bases from J, with 9 bases in between. The CDR3 here is CASSLAGVYQPQHF. As DNA, the CDR3 is TGTGCCAGCAGCTTGGCAGGGGTGTATCAGCCCCAGCATTTT.

This chain links TRBV6-5 with TRBJ2-6; D may be TRBD1 or TRBD2 (5 bases each). Trimming removed 2 bases at V and 2 bases at J, with 7 bases between. The CDR3 consists of 15 residues. CDR1 is MNHEY, CDR2 SVGAGI, per germline. Written as DNA, the CDR3 is TGTGCCAGCAGTTACATGGGGGCTGGGGCCAACGTCCTGACTTTC. Translated, it gives CASSYMGAGANVLTF.

The chain recombines TRBV5-6 with TRBJ2-5, with D possibly matching TRBD2 (5 bases). Trimming removed 4 bases from V and 7 bases from J, with 20 bases in between. The CDR3 is 15 amino acids. Germline loops: CDR1 SGHDT, CDR2 YYEEEE. Here the CDR3 DNA reads TGTGCCAGCAGCCCCAAGGCGGCTAGCCGGCTGACCCAGTACTTC. Residues: CASSPKAASRLTQYF.

This chain connects TRBV6-8 to TRBJ1-4; D possibly corresponds to TRBD1 (5 bases). Trimming stripped 8 bases from V and 7 bases from J, with 35 bases between. Per germline, CDR1 MNHGY and CDR2 SAAAGT. This CDR3 is built from 20 residues. DNA of the CDR3: TGTGCCAGCGATCGGGGACTGAGGGGCTCGGGGCCCCTTCGACCTGAAAAACTGTTTTTT. Protein product: CASDRGLRGSGPLRPEKLFF.

This clone was detected only once. This rearrangement joins TRBV18 to TRBJ2-5; 12 nucleotides agree with TRBD2. V lost 3 bases to trimming and J lost 7 bases; unmatched junction nucleotides: 6. The length of the CDR3 is 15 residues. Germline loops: CDR1 KGHSH, CDR2 LQKENI. The CDR3 nucleotides read TGTGCCAGCTCACCGTGGACTAGCGGGGAGGGGACCCAGTACTTC. It codes for CASSPWTSGEGTQYF.

J is TRBJ1-1 and V is TRBV5-4, with 7 nucleotides matching TRBD1. V dropped 3 bases and J dropped 1; count of bases not matched to a gene: 6. This CDR3 spans 15 amino acids. Germline CDR1 reads SGHNT; CDR2 reads YYREEE (reference sequence). As DNA, the CDR3 is TGTGCCAGCAGCTCCTCCGGGACAGCGAACACTGAAGCTTTCTTT. This translates into CASSSSGTANTEAFF.

The genes are TRBV6-1 and TRBJ2-3; 13 bases are a match to TRBD2. V trimming: 3 bases; J trimming: 2 bases; junction bases outside the gene matches: 5. The CDR3 covers 17 residues. Germline CDR1 is MNHNS and CDR2 is SASEGT. The CDR3 DNA follows: TGTGCCAGCAGTGATCAACTAGCGGGGGGGATCACAGATACGCAGTATTTT. Translating gives CASSDQLAGGITDTQYF.

The V gene is TRBV30, the J gene TRBJ1-5, with a weak D call TRBD1 (6 bases). The germline V gene encodes CDR1 GTSNPN and CDR2 SVGIG (reference sequence). V was cut by 5 bases and J by 6 bases, with 17 bases left in between. The CDR3 length is 14 residues. The CDR3: CAWSRTAGGQPQHF. The DNA for the CDR3 is TGTGCCTGGTCAAGGACAGCGGGGGGTCAGCCCCAGCATTTT.

The rearrangement joins TRBV11-1 to TRBJ1-1; possibly TRBD1 for D (6 bases). Trimming pared 4 bases from V and 5 bases from J, leaving 11 bases between. Germline V gives CDR1 SGHAT, CDR2 FQDESV (reference sequence). CDR3 length: 13 residues. The CDR3, as DNA: TGTGCCAGCAGCTCTGCCAGGGGAACTGAAGCTTTCTTT. It codes for CASSSARGTEAFF.

The chain carries TRBV6-5 and TRBJ1-2; D not certain. The CDR3 length is 12 residues. V was trimmed by 6 bases and J by 0 bases, leaving 5 bases between them. Germline lookup yields CDR1 MNHEY and CDR2 SVGAGI. The CDR3 DNA follows: TGTGCCAGCAGACAGTCTAACTATGGCTACACCTTC. Encoded protein: CASRQSNYGYTF.

This CDR3 is CASSRRPTESGANVLTF. Here the CDR3 DNA reads TGTGCCAGTTCCCGCAGGCCGACGGAATCTGGGGCCAACGTCCTGACTTTC. This chain uses TRBV7-6 with TRBJ2-6, with D unclear. Trimming left V 9 bases short and J 1 base short, with 19 bases between. The CDR3 has 17 amino acids. The germline V gene has CDR1 SGHVS and CDR2 FNYEAQ.

This rearrangement joins TRBV19 to TRBJ1-1; D remains unclear. The CDR3 has 11 amino acids. Germline V lookup: CDR1 LNHDA, CDR2 SQIVND (reference sequence). Trimming left V 5 bases short and J 3 bases short, with 4 bases between. CDR3 sequence reads: CASSLDTEAFF. The DNA of the CDR3 is TGTGCCAGTAGTTTGGACACTGAAGCTTTCTTT. Filled out from reference TRBV19 and TRBJ1-1, the complete variable domain reads DGGITQSPKYLFRKEGQNVTLSCEQNLNHDAMYWYRQDPGQGLRLIYYSQIVNDFQKGDIAEGYSVSREKKESFPLTVTSAQKNPTAFYLCASSLDTEAFFGQGTRLTVV.

V is TRBV7-8 and J is TRBJ1-2, with D perhaps matching TRBD1 (6 bases). Germline CDR1 SGHVS, CDR2 FQNEAQ. With 5 bases removed from V and 5 bases from J, the gap between germline ends came to 18 bases. The CDR3 sequence is 15 residues long. The CDR3 DNA reads as TGTGCCAGCAGCACGGACAGCTCGTACGGGTATGGCTACACCTTC. It specifies CASSTDSSYGYGYTF.

This chain joins TRBV11-3 and TRBJ2-3, with a weak D call TRBD2 (7 bases). Germline V gene sequence: CDR1 SGHNT, CDR2 YENEEA. V was pared by 3 bases and J by 5 bases, with 12 bases between. The CDR3 totals 14 residues. The CDR3 is CASSFGGAGDTQYF. The CDR3 DNA reads TGTGCCAGCAGCTTTGGGGGGGCTGGAGATACGCAGTATTTT.

The gene calls are TRBV10-3 and TRBJ2-1, with 7 bases lining up with TRBD2. The length of the CDR3 is 15 residues. Germline CDR1 and CDR2: ENHRY and SYGVKD. Unmatched junction bases numbered 6, after V lost 3 bases and J lost 4 bases. CDR3 region: CAISDHPSGYNEQFF. CDR3 nucleotide sequence: TGTGCCATCAGTGATCACCCTAGCGGATACAATGAGCAGTTCTTC.

The rearrangement uses TRBV5-6 and TRBJ1-1; maybe TRBD1 (6 bases). This CDR3 spans 14 amino acids. CDR1 is SGHDT, CDR2 YYEEEE, per germline. Trimming removed 0 bases from V and 4 bases from J, with 10 bases in between. The CDR3 here is CASSLVRGGTEAFF. The CDR3 nucleotides are TGTGCCAGCAGCTTGGTCCGAGGGGGCACTGAAGCTTTCTTT.

The V gene is TRBV6-5, the J gene TRBJ1-2, with TRBD1 matching over 7 bases. The CDR3 length is 15 residues. Germline loops: CDR1 MNHEY, CDR2 SVGAGI. J was trimmed by 4 bases and V by 6 bases; bases with no gene match: 11. The CDR3 coding sequence is TGTGCCAGCAGCCCCCTACAGGGGCTCGGCTATGGCTACACCTTC. It is translated as CASSPLQGLGYGYTF.

The V call is TRBV21-1, the J call TRBJ2-7; the table gives TRBD1 as D, unverified against the DNA. TRBV21-1 is deemed a pseudogene. CDR3 size: 16 residues. The CDR3 sequence: CASRPRRTGWPSEQYF. CDR3 in DNA: TGTGCCAGCAGACCACGAAGGACAGGGTGGCCCAGCGAGCAGTACTTC.

The chain joins TRBV6-6 to TRBJ2-7, with D perhaps matching TRBD1 (6 bases). V shed 0 bases and J shed 0 bases, with 6 bases lying between them. This CDR3 spans 14 amino acids. The germline gives CDR1 MNHNY, CDR2 SVGAGI (reference sequence). CDR3 sequence: CASSYSDSSYEQYF. In nucleotides, the CDR3 is TGTGCCAGCAGTTACTCGGACAGCTCCTACGAGCAGTACTTC.